Reported below is one T cell receptor (beta chain). The CDR3 covers 14 residues. Looked up from germline, CDR1 is SGHNT and CDR2 is YYREEE (reference sequence). Germline trimming cut 0 bases from V and 5 bases from J; bases unmatched to any gene: 4. These data come from a study of T cell responses to AZD1222 COVID-19 vaccine. Generated by immunoSEQ multiplex PCR, the TCRdb table keeps only in-frame clones and is missing some. The sample records 150,000 or so clones, 85% to 95% being singletons. Sequencing used peripheral blood, obtained on day 0 of AZD1222 vaccination. The TCR was taken from an adult in good health. The V call is TRBV5-4, the J call TRBJ1-2; 7 positions match TRBD1. In DNA, the CDR3 is TGTGCCAGCAGCTTGGCGGGACAGCGATATGGCTACACCTTC. Its protein product is CASSLAGQRYGYTF.